The clone carrying this TCR beta chain was counted a few times. Its matching antigen is unknown. TCRdb fed the reads into MiXCR, producing one record per CDR3 protein. The data hold about 300,000 distinct CDR3 sequences, with about 25% observed a single time. This sample was taken from a study of T cell repertoires in cytomegalovirus infection. Study details: In public TCR beta signatures, there were indications of both CMV infection and matching HLA type. Findings of the study overall: Ex vivo, HLA-C-restricted CMV-specific TCR beta clonotypes prevailed over the rest of the response. Carriers of CMV and the relevant HLA type were discriminated by public TCR beta frequency.

This CDR3 is built from 12 residues. The V gene's germline CDR1 is SQVTM and CDR2 ANQGSEA. Trimming took off 4 bases at V and 5 bases at J, with 9 bases between the two ends. The chain combines TRBV29-1 with TRBJ1-5; D is unclear. The sequence was collected from a human donor in good health (CMV status not recorded). Some clones in this sample may be carry-over from other donors' samples. Sequenced material: PBMCs. The CDR3 coding sequence is TGCAGCGTTGGATCCCAATATCAGCCCCAGCATTTT. It codes for CSVGSQYQPQHF.